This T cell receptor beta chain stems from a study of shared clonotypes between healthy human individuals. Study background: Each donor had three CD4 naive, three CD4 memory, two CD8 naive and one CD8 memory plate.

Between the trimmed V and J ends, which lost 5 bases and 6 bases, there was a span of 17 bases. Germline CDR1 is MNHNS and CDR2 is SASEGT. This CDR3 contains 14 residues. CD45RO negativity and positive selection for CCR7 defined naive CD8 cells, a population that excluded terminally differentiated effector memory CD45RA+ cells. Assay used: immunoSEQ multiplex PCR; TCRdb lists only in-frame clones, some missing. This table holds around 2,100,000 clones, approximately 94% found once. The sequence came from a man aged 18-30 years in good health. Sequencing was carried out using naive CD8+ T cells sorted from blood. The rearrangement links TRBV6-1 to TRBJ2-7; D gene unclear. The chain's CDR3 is CASSRANILGEQYF. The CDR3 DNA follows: TGTGCCAGCAGTCGGGCAAATATCTTGGGCGAGCAGTACTTC.